A single sample gave rise to the 25 T cell receptor beta chains below, sequenced in a study of identical twins (TCRdb year 2016). Receptor amplification or capture employed 5' RACE. Sequencing was carried out with an Illumina HiSeq 2000. The public reads were quality trimmed at Q25 with fastp and then assembled into clones with MiXCR by TCRdb, keeping productive beta chains. CDR3 protein sequences are deduplicated, and each keeps its most common genes and DNA. The sample table records under 350,000 distinct CDR3 sequences; 8.5% to 9.5% of these occur just once. The biggest ten clones account for roughly 7% of the sample. This same sample was also taken into another study, of yellow fever vaccine responses in identical twins.

Sequencing was carried out using CD8+ T cells sorted from blood. The receptor source for this set is a woman younger than 30 in good health.

A few counts support this clonotype. The V gene is TRBV25-1, the J gene TRBJ2-1; D gene unclear. The CDR3 contains 12 residues. V lost 5 bases and J 8 bases, leaving 10 bases between the germline ends. Germline V gene sequence: CDR1 MGHDK, CDR2 SYGVNS. This CDR3 is CASSLRFDEQFF. CDR3 nucleotides: TGTGCCAGCAGTTTACGGTTCGATGAGCAGTTCTTC.

This clonotype was picked up a small number of times. The rearrangement links TRBV6-1 to TRBJ1-5, with 8 bases lining up with TRBD1. V dropped 1 base and J dropped 6; count of bases not matched to a gene: 8. The V gene's germline CDR1 is MNHNS and CDR2 SASEGT. The CDR3 loop spans 16 amino acids. In DNA form, the CDR3 reads TGTGCCAGCAGTGAAGTGGGGCAGGGGGCTAGTCAGCCCCAGCATTTT. Translating it yields CASSEVGQGASQPQHF.

The chain links TRBV7-3 to TRBJ2-7, with 10 bases fitting TRBD1. This CDR3 contains 14 residues. Per the germline V gene, CDR1 is SGHTA and CDR2 is FQGTGA. The trim removed 5 bases at V and 2 bases at J, leaving 3 bases unmatched. CDR3 coding DNA: TGTGCCAGCAGCGAGACAGGGGGCCCCTACGAGCAGTACTTC. Protein product: CASSETGGPYEQYF.

The J gene is TRBJ1-1, the V gene TRBV20-1; D remains ambiguous. This CDR3 contains 12 residues. Germline CDR1 is DFQATT and CDR2 is SNEGSKA (reference sequence). The germline V and J ends were trimmed by 3 bases and 7 bases, with 12 bases remaining between them. CDR3 sequence reads: CSARPSGSEAFF. Here the CDR3 DNA reads TGCAGTGCTAGGCCCTCCGGGAGTGAAGCTTTCTTT.

This clonotype was picked up a small number of times. The V gene is TRBV4-2, the J gene TRBJ2-7; 7 bases agree with TRBD2. The CDR3 covers 17 residues. J was trimmed by 4 bases and V by 1 base; bases with no gene match: 13. The germline V gene has CDR1 LGHNA and CDR2 YNFKEQ. The CDR3: CASSQVRVERDSYEQYF. The DNA for the CDR3 is TGTGCCAGCAGCCAAGTAAGAGTGGAGCGGGACTCGTACGAGCAGTACTTC.

Ten or more counts support this clonotype. V is TRBV3-1 and J is TRBJ1-5; a possible D gene is TRBD1 (5 bases). Trimming removed 5 bases at V and 9 bases at J, with 23 bases between. CDR1 LGHDT and CDR2 YNNKEL come from the germline V gene (reference sequence). The CDR3 consists of 16 residues. The CDR3 sequence is CASSSYTDSPFWPQHF. The CDR3 DNA reads as TGTGCCAGCAGCTCCTATACCGACAGCCCATTTTGGCCCCAGCATTTT. The whole variable domain, remainder taken from reference TRBV3-1 and TRBJ1-5, is DTAVSQTPKYLVTQMGNDKSIKCEQNLGHDTMYWYKQDSKKFLKIMFSYNNKELIINETVPNRFSPKSPDKAHLNLHINSLELGDSAVYFCASSSYTDSPFWPQHFGDGTRLSIL.

This clonotype appeared many times. The chain recombines TRBV14 with TRBJ1-1; D possibly corresponds to TRBD1 (6 bases). V lost 0 bases and J 7 bases, leaving 15 bases between the germline ends. The CDR3 totals 15 residues. Germline assignment: CDR1 SGHDN and CDR2 FVKESK. CDR3 coding DNA: TGTGCCAGCAGCCAAGATACAGGGTGGGATCATGAAGCTTTCTTT. It specifies CASSQDTGWDHEAFF.

This clonotype was counted ten times or more. The rearrangement uses TRBV20-1 and TRBJ2-3, with TRBD2 matching over 11 bases. The germline V gene encodes CDR1 DFQATT and CDR2 SNEGSKA (reference sequence). This CDR3 comprises 16 residues. J gave up 3 bases and V 1 base, and 6 bases lay outside the gene matches. CDR3 sequence reads: CSARATSGSYTDTQYF. The CDR3 DNA reads as TGCAGTGCTAGAGCTACTAGCGGGAGTTATACAGATACGCAGTATTTT.

Regarding this clonotype: Being one base from a much bigger clone, this may be a read error. This chain uses TRBV11-2 with TRBJ2-1; D might be TRBD1 or TRBD2, each matching 5 bases. Trimming left V 5 bases short and J 3 bases short, with 26 bases between. Germline-derived CDR1 and CDR2 are SGHAT and FQNNGV. The CDR3 sequence is 19 residues long. CDR3 in amino acids: CASSTPGRRVAGNYNEQFF. CDR3 nucleotide sequence: TGTGCCAGCAGCACCCCGGGGCGGCGGGTGGCAGGAAACTACAATGAGCAGTTCTTC.

This rearrangement joins TRBV13 to TRBJ1-1, with 11 bases lining up with TRBD1. This CDR3 has 15 amino acids. The ends lost 5 bases at V and 7 bases at J; junction bases unmatched: 9. Germline V gives CDR1 PRHDT, CDR2 FYEKMQ (reference sequence). This CDR3 is CASSAGQGAEGEAFF. In DNA form, the CDR3 reads TGTGCCAGCAGCGCCGGACAGGGGGCGGAGGGTGAAGCTTTCTTT.

The sample holds many counts of this clonotype. The chain links TRBV7-9 to TRBJ2-5; D perhaps matches TRBD1 (6 bases). The CDR3 has 13 residues. CDR1 and CDR2 from the germline V gene are SEHNR and FQNEAQ (reference sequence). Trimming took off 6 bases at V and 2 bases at J, with 10 bases between the two ends. The CDR3 here is CASRSGQQETQYF. The CDR3 bases are TGTGCCAGCAGGTCCGGACAGCAAGAGACCCAGTACTTC.

This clonotype was seen only a few times. The chain uses TRBV9 and TRBJ2-3; possible D gene TRBD2, 6 bases. The CDR3 length is 15 residues. Germline CDR1 reads SGDLS; CDR2 reads YYNGEE. Deletions cut 2 bases from V and 0 bases from J, with 10 bases between. The CDR3 DNA reads TGTGCCAGCAGCGTGTGGGCGGGAAGCACAGATACGCAGTATTTT. Its protein is CASSVWAGSTDTQYF.

This clonotype showed up many times. J is TRBJ1-4 and V is TRBV10-2; D remains ambiguous. This CDR3 comprises 16 residues. CDR1 WSHSY and CDR2 SAAADI come from the germline V gene. Trimming took 2 bases from V and 5 from J, leaving 15 bases between them. The chain's CDR3 is CASSETTTSRNEKLFF. CDR3 sequence (DNA): TGCGCCAGCAGTGAGACGACGACATCTAGGAATGAAAAACTGTTTTTT.

In its sample, this clonotype was seen many times. The J gene is TRBJ2-2, the V gene TRBV7-3; D gene uncertain. Germline V gene data show CDR1 as SGHTA and CDR2 as FQGTGA. CDR3 length equals 15 residues. Trimming stripped 2 bases from V and 0 bases from J, with 7 bases between. The CDR3 is CASSLGLPNTGELFF. The CDR3 bases are TGTGCCAGCAGCTTAGGGCTACCGAACACCGGGGAGCTGTTTTTT.

Many counts were recorded for this clonotype. V and J are TRBV5-6 and TRBJ2-7; the D gene could be TRBD1 or TRBD2 (5 bases each). Germline CDR1 and CDR2: SGHDT and YYEEEE. The CDR3 contains 12 residues. The ends were cut back, 8 bases at V and 1 base at J, with 10 bases in the middle. For the CDR3, the DNA is TGTGCCAGTACTGGGGGATCCTACGAGCAGTACTTC. It translates to CASTGGSYEQYF.

This clonotype was counted a few times. V usage is TRBV20-1 and J usage is TRBJ2-1, with TRBD1 as a possible D gene (5 bases). This CDR3 is built from 16 residues. Trimming took 6 bases from V and 6 from J, leaving 24 bases between them. The V gene's germline CDR1 is DFQATT and CDR2 SNEGSKA (reference sequence). The CDR3 is CSAKTADPKRGNEQFF. The CDR3 DNA follows: TGCAGTGCCAAGACCGCGGACCCAAAAAGGGGCAATGAGCAGTTCTTC.

This clonotype was seen repeatedly, ten times or more. This chain connects TRBV10-2 to TRBJ2-7, with 9 positions matching TRBD2. CDR3 length equals 14 residues. Germline-derived CDR1 and CDR2 are WSHSY and SAAADI. After removal of 8 bases from V and 6 bases from J, the junction contained 11 bases not matched to a gene. The CDR3 sequence: CASGMSGRRGEQYF. CDR3 DNA sequence: TGCGCCAGCGGCATGAGCGGGAGGCGAGGCGAGCAGTACTTC.

This clonotype was picked up many times. This rearrangement joins TRBV5-1 to TRBJ2-1; tentatively, D is TRBD2 (6 bases). In germline, CDR1 is SGHRS, CDR2 YFSETQ. The CDR3 is 13 amino acids. V was shortened by 5 bases and J by 5 bases, with 11 bases between the two germline ends. The CDR3 protein is CASRGSGDNEQFF. CDR3 nucleotides: TGCGCCAGCAGGGGCTCGGGGGACAATGAGCAGTTCTTC.

This clonotype was found many times. This CDR3 reads CASSQGTRETQYF. The CDR3 DNA sequence: TGTGCCAGCAGCCAAGGGACTAGAGAGACCCAGTACTTC. The chain combines TRBV3-1 with TRBJ2-5; 7 nucleotides match TRBD2. The V gene's germline CDR1 is LGHDT and CDR2 YNNKEL (reference sequence). The V segment lost 1 base and the J segment 4 bases; nucleotides outside the gene matches: 0. This CDR3 is 13 amino acids long.

The chain couples TRBV28 to TRBJ2-7, with 8 bases matching TRBD1. Germline V gene sequence: CDR1 MDHEN, CDR2 SYDVKM. CDR3 length: 15 residues. Losses at the gene ends were 5 bases for V and 2 bases for J; bases not matched to a gene: 8. This CDR3 is CASSLPGQAPYEQYF. For the CDR3, the DNA is TGTGCCAGCAGTCTGCCGGGACAGGCTCCCTACGAGCAGTACTTC.

There are a few counts of this clonotype. This chain uses TRBV20-1 with TRBJ1-1, with a tentative D call TRBD1 (5 bases). V gave up 5 bases and J gave up 6 bases, with 13 bases separating them. Germline V lookup: CDR1 DFQATT, CDR2 SNEGSKA (reference sequence). This CDR3 has 12 residues. The chain's CDR3 is CSAWDRLSEAFF. The CDR3 DNA reads as TGCAGTGCTTGGGACCGCCTCTCTGAAGCTTTCTTT.

V is TRBV2 and J is TRBJ2-3; a possible D gene is TRBD2 (5 bases). The CDR3 spans 18 residues. Germline V gene data show CDR1 as SNHLY and CDR2 as FYNNEI. Trimming removed 4 bases at V and 2 bases at J, with 22 bases between. The CDR3 here is CASSGSSGGELNTDTQYF. The CDR3 region has the DNA TGTGCCAGCAGTGGGAGTAGTGGAGGCGAACTTAACACAGATACGCAGTATTTT.

In this sample, this clonotype turned up many times. The rearrangement joins TRBV7-6 to TRBJ2-3; D unclear. Germline CDR1 SGHVS, CDR2 FNYEAQ. The germline V and J ends were trimmed by 2 bases and 0 bases, with 12 bases remaining between them. The CDR3 covers 16 residues. The CDR3 reads CASSLMAEASTDTQYF. The CDR3 bases are TGTGCCAGCAGCTTAATGGCCGAAGCCAGCACAGATACGCAGTATTTT. Variable domain in full (rest from reference TRBV7-6 and TRBJ2-3): GAGVSQSPRYKVTKRGQDVALRCDPISGHVSLYWYRQALGQGPEFLTYFNYEAQQDKSGLPNDRFSAERPEGSISTLTIQRTEQRDSAMYRCASSLMAEASTDTQYFGPGTRLTVL.

The chain has TRBV7-2 and TRBJ2-3; tentative D call: TRBD1 (5 bases). This CDR3 has 15 residues. The V gene's germline CDR1 is SGHTA and CDR2 FQGNSA. Trimming took 3 bases from V and 3 from J, leaving 13 bases between them. In DNA form, the CDR3 reads TGTGCCAGCAGCTTTGCAGGGCCCAGGACAGATACGCAGTATTTT. Amino acid sequence: CASSFAGPRTDTQYF.

This clonotype was detected ten times or more. V usage is TRBV29-1 and J usage is TRBJ2-3; no clear D gene. Between the trimmed V and J ends, which lost 1 base and 0 bases, there was a span of 5 bases. Germline V gene lookup returns CDR1 SQVTM and CDR2 ANQGSEA. CDR3 length: 13 amino acids. The CDR3 region is CSVEVDSTDTQYF. In nucleotides, the CDR3 is TGCAGCGTTGAAGTGGACAGCACAGATACGCAGTATTTT.